This T cell receptor (beta chain) was sequenced during a study of identical twins. Study-level points and caveats: Fewer insertions marked abundant cord blood beta clonotypes; young adult naive trended weakly, memory not at all. Low generation probability was overrepresented in out-of-frame alpha sequences shared by twins.

A few counts support this clonotype. Its antigen is not identified. Each cDNA held unique molecular identifiers, and template switching gave it a universal primer site. TCRdb independently ran MiXCR on the 5' RACE reads; one entry per CDR3 protein. Of 1,800,000 or so distinct CDR3 sequences listed, about 31% are singletons. The CDR3 sequence is 12 residues long. Trimming cost V 5 bases and J 0 bases, with 7 bases left between them. Germline-derived CDR1 and CDR2 are DFQATT and SNEGSKA (reference sequence). The chain couples TRBV20-1 to TRBJ1-2; D is undetermined. The sample was cord blood. The receptor's source is a newborn girl in good health. The CDR3 coding sequence is TGCAGTGCTCCACCAACTAACTATGGCTACACCTTC. It codes for CSAPPTNYGYTF.